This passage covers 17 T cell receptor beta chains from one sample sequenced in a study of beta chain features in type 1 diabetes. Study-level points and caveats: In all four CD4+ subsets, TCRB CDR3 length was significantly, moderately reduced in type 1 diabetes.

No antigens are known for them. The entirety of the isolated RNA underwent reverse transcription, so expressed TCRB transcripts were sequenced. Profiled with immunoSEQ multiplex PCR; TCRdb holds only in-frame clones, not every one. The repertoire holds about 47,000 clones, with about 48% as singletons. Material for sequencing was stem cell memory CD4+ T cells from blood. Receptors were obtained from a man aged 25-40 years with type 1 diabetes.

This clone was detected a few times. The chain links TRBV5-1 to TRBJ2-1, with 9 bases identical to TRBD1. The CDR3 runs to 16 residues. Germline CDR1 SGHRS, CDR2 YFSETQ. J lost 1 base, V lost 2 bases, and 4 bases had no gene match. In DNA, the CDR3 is TGCGCCAGCAGCTTTACAGGGGGCCGTTCCTACAATGAGCAGTTCTTC. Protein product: CASSFTGGRSYNEQFF.

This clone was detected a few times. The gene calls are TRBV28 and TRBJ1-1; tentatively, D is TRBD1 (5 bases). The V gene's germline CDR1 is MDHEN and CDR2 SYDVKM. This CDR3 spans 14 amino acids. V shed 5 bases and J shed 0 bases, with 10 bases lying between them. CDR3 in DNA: TGTGCCAGCAGTCCCTGGACATTGAACACTGAAGCTTTCTTT. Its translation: CASSPWTLNTEAFF. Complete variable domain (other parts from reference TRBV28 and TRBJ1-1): DVKVTQSSRYLVKRTGEKVFLECVQDMDHENMFWYRQDPGLGLRLIYFSYDVKMKEKGDIPEGYSVSREKKERFSLILESASTNQTSMYLCASSPWTLNTEAFFGQGTRLTVV.

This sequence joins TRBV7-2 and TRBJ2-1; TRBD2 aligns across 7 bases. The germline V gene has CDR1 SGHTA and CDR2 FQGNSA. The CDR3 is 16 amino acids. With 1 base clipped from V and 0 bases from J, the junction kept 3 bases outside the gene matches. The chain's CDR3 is CASSLVGGTSYNEQFF. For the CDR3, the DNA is TGTGCCAGCAGCTTAGTGGGAGGGACCTCCTACAATGAGCAGTTCTTC. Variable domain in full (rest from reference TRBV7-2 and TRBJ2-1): GAGVSQSPSNKVTEKGKDVELRCDPISGHTALYWYRQSLGQGLEFLIYFQGNSAPDKSGLPSDRFSAERTGGSVSTLTIQRTQQEDSAVYLCASSLVGGTSYNEQFFGPGTRLTVL.

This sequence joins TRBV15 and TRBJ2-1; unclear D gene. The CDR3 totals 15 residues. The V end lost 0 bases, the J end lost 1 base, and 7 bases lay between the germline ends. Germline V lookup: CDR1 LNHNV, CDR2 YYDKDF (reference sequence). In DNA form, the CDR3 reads TGTGCCACCAGCAGAGAAGCGCGATCCTACAATGAGCAGTTCTTC. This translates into CATSREARSYNEQFF.

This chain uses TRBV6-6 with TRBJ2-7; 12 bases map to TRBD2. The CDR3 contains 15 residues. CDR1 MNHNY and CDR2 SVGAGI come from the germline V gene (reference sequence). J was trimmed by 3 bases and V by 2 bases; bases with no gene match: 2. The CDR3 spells CASSYTTSGSYEQYF. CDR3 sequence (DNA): TGTGCCAGCAGTTACACGACTAGCGGGAGCTACGAGCAGTACTTC.

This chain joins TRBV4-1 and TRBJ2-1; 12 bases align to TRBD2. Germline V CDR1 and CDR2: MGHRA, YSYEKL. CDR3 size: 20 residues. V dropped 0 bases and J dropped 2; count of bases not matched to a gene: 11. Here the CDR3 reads CASSQDHTSGRNRTYNEQFF. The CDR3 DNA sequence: TGCGCCAGCAGCCAAGATCACACTAGCGGGAGGAATAGGACCTACAATGAGCAGTTCTTC.

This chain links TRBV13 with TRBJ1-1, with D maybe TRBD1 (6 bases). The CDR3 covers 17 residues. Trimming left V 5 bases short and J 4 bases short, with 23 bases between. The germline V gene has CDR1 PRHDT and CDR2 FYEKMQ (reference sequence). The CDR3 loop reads CASSPDNREGVGTEAFF. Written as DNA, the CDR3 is TGTGCCAGCAGCCCAGACAACCGGGAGGGGGTGGGCACTGAAGCTTTCTTT.

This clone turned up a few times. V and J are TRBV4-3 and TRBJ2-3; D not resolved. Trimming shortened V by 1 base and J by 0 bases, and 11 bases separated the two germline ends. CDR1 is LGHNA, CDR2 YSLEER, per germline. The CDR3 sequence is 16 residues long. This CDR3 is CASSQGLALSTDTQYF. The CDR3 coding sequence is TGCGCCAGCAGCCAAGGACTGGCCCTTAGCACAGATACGCAGTATTTT.

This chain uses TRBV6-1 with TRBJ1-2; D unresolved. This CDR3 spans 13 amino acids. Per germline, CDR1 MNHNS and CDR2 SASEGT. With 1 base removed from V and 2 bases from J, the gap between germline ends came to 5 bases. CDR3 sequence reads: CASSEGRNYGYTF. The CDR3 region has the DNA TGTGCCAGCAGTGAAGGCAGGAACTATGGCTACACCTTC.

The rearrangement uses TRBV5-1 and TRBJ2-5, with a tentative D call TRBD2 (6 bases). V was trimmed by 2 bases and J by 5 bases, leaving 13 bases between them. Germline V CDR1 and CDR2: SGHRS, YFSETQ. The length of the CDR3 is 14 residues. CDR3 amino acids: CASSFGDLSETQYF. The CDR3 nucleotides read TGCGCCAGCAGCTTTGGGGACTTGAGCGAGACCCAGTACTTC.

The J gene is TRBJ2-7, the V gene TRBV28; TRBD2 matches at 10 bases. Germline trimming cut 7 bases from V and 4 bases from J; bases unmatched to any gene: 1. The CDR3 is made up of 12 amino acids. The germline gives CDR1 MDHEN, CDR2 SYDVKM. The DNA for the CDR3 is TGTGCCAGCAAAGCGGGAGGGTACGAGCAGTACTTC. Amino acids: CASKAGGYEQYF.

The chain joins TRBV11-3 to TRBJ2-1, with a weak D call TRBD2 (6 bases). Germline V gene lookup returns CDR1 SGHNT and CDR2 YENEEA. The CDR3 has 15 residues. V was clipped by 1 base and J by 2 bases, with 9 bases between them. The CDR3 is CASSLGGAAYNEQFF. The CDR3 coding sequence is TGTGCCAGCAGCTTAGGCGGGGCAGCCTACAATGAGCAGTTCTTC.

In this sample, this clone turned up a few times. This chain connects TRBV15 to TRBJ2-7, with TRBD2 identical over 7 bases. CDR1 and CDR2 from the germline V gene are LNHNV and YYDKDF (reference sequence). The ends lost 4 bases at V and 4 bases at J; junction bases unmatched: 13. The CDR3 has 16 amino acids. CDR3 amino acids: CATSMGPGLHKYEQYF. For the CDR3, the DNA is TGTGCCACCAGCATGGGACCGGGACTACACAAGTACGAGCAGTACTTC.

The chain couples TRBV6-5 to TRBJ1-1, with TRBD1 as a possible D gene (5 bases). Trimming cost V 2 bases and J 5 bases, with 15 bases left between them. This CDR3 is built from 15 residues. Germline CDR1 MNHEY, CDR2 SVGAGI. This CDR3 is CASSYDRGIGTEAFF. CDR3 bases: TGTGCCAGCAGTTACGATCGGGGGATCGGTACTGAAGCTTTCTTT.

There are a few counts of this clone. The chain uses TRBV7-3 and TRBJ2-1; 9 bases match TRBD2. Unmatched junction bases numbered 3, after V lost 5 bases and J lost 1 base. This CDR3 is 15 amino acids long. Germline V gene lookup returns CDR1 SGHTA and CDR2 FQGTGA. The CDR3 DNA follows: TGTGCCAGCAGCGTAGCGGGAGATTCCTACAATGAGCAGTTCTTC. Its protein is CASSVAGDSYNEQFF.

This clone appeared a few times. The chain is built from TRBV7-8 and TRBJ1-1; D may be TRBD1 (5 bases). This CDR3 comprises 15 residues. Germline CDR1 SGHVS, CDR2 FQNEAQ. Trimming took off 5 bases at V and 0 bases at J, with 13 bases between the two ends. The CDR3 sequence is CASSDYRRMNTEAFF. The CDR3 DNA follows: TGTGCCAGCAGCGATTACAGGAGAATGAACACTGAAGCTTTCTTT. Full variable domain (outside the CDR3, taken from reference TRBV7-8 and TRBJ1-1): GAGVSQSPRYKVAKRGQDVALRCDPISGHVSLFWYQQALGQGPEFLTYFQNEAQLDKSGLPSDRFFAERPEGSVSTLKIQRTQQEDSAVYLCASSDYRRMNTEAFFGQGTRLTVV.

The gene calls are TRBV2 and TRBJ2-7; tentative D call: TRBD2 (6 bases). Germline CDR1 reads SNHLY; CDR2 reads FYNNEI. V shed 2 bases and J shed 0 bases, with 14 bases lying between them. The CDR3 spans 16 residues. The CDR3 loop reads CASSENSGRSSYEQYF. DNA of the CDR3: TGTGCCAGCAGTGAAAATTCAGGGAGGTCCTCCTACGAGCAGTACTTC.